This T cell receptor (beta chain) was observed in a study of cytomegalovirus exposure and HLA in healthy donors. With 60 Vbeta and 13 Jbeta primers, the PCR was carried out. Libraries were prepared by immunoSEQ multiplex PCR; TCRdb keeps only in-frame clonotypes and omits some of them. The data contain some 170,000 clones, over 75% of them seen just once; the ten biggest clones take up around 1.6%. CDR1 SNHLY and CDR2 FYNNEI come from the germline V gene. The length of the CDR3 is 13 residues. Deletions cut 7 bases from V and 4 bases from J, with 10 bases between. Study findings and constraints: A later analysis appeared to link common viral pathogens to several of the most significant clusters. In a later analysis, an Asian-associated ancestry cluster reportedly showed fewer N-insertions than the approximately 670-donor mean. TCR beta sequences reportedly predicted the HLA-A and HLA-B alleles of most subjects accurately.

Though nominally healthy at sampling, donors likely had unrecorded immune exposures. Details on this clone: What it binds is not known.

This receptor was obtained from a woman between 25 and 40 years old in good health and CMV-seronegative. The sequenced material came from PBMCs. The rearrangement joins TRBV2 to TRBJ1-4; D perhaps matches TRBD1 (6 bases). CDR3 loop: CASTRGLNEKLFF. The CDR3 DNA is TGTGCCAGCACCAGGGGCCTTAATGAAAAACTGTTTTTT.